The clone carrying this TCR beta chain showed up just a few times. Germline V gene data show CDR1 as KGHSH and CDR2 as LQKENI. The V end lost 2 bases, the J end lost 1 base, and 9 bases lay between the germline ends. The CDR3 length is 15 residues. This record belongs to a study of T cells in Graves' hyperthyroidism and ophthalmopathy. Amplified regions were TCR beta CDR3 sequences from RNA transcripts. HTBI primers were the set used in a first-round RT-PCR of the TCR CDR3. TCRdb ran MiXCR on the multiplex PCR reads and lists one entry per CDR3 protein. The table lists approximately 720,000 distinct CDR3 sequences, 15% to 20% of them singletons.

The chain employs TRBV18 and TRBJ1-3; D gene unclear. The receptor comes from a woman between 45 and 65 years old with Graves' hyperthyroidism that later progressed to Graves' ophthalmopathy. The sequencing sample was made of blood. The CDR3 nucleotides are TGTGCCAGCTCACCAACTGTCCATTCTGGAAACACCATATATTTT. It specifies CASSPTVHSGNTIYF.